Below are 29 T cell receptor beta chains sequenced from a single sample in a study of T cell changes during pregnancy in multiple sclerosis. The assay was immunoSEQ multiplex PCR, and TCRdb's table has in-frame clones only and misses some. The sample has 76,000 or so clones, roughly 95% seen once. Sequences were derived from peripheral blood, sampled in the second trimester of pregnancy. These receptors were obtained from a female donor in good health, enrolled as a control in a pregnancy study.

The CDR3 is CASSFRDRNSPLHF. In nucleotides, the CDR3 is TGTGCCAGCAGTTTCAGGGACAGAAATTCACCCCTCCACTTT. This rearrangement joins TRBV27 to TRBJ1-6; 7 positions match TRBD1. CDR1 and CDR2 (germline): MNHEY, SMNVEV (reference sequence). Trimming cost V 3 bases and J 7 bases; bases outside gene matches: 3. This CDR3 is 14 amino acids long.

This chain links TRBV19 with TRBJ1-1, with 7 nucleotides matching TRBD1. Germline V gene lookup returns CDR1 LNHDA and CDR2 SQIVND (reference sequence). Trimming at V came to 10 bases and at J to 6 bases, leaving 11 bases not matched to a gene. CDR3 size: 13 residues. The CDR3 DNA is TGTGCCACCTTGACAGGGAGCGGCGCTGAAGCTTTCTTT. Translation: CATLTGSGAEAFF.

The chain has TRBV4-2 and TRBJ2-1; possibly TRBD1 for D (5 bases). The CDR3 totals 15 residues. Germline values: CDR1 LGHNA, CDR2 YNFKEQ. V lost 2 bases and J 1 base, leaving 9 bases between the germline ends. The CDR3 coding sequence is TGTGCCAGCAGCCAACAAGACAGATCCTACAATGAGCAGTTCTTC. Translating it yields CASSQQDRSYNEQFF.

In this sample, this clone turned up a few times. This chain joins TRBV7-2 and TRBJ1-6; 8 positions match TRBD1. After removal of 1 base from V and 8 bases from J, the junction contained 4 bases not matched to a gene. Per the germline V gene, CDR1 is SGHTA and CDR2 is FQGNSA. The CDR3 has 15 residues. CDR3 protein: CASSLEPGGYSPLHF. DNA for the CDR3: TGTGCCAGCAGCTTAGAACCAGGGGGCTATTCACCCCTCCACTTT.

The V call is TRBV29-1, the J call TRBJ2-7; D is perhaps TRBD1 (6 bases). Between the trimmed V and J ends, which lost 5 bases and 5 bases, there was a span of 10 bases. The CDR3 is 11 residues long. Germline CDR1 reads SQVTM; CDR2 reads ANQGSEA. This chain's CDR3 is CSVMRDNEQYF. The CDR3 coding sequence is TGCAGCGTTATGAGGGACAACGAGCAGTACTTC.

J is TRBJ1-5 and V is TRBV6-6; TRBD1 aligns across 7 bases. The V and J ends lost 6 bases and 3 bases, in that order; junction bases with no gene match: 8. The CDR3 is 15 amino acids. Germline V gene lookup returns CDR1 MNHNY and CDR2 SVGAGI (reference sequence). This CDR3 is CASRDRDRVNQPQHF. In DNA form, the CDR3 reads TGTGCCAGCAGGGACAGAGACAGGGTCAATCAGCCCCAGCATTTT.

The V and J genes are TRBV4-1 and TRBJ1-1; D not resolved. V shed 0 bases and J shed 0 bases, with 5 bases lying between them. The CDR3 sequence is 14 residues long. Germline V gene data show CDR1 as MGHRA and CDR2 as YSYEKL. The CDR3 sequence: CASSQDVVNTEAFF. DNA of the CDR3: TGCGCCAGCAGCCAAGATGTAGTGAACACTGAAGCTTTCTTT.

This chain joins TRBV5-1 and TRBJ2-2, with D possibly TRBD1 on 5 matching bases. The CDR3 totals 16 residues. CDR1 is SGHRS and CDR2 is YFSETQ in the germline V gene. V dropped 4 bases and J dropped 0 bases, with 13 bases sitting between them. The DNA of the CDR3 is TGCGCCAGCAGCCCAGGACACGTCGCGAACACCGGGGAGCTGTTTTTT. Its translation: CASSPGHVANTGELFF.

The chain has TRBV7-8 and TRBJ2-7; a possible D gene is TRBD1 (6 bases). The germline V and J ends were trimmed by 5 bases and 0 bases, with 11 bases remaining between them. This CDR3 region has 14 residues. Germline V CDR1 and CDR2: SGHVS, FQNEAQ. The CDR3 sequence is CASSTQGLSYEQYF. In nucleotides, the CDR3 is TGTGCCAGCAGCACACAGGGTCTCTCCTACGAGCAGTACTTC.

This chain connects TRBV9 to TRBJ1-1; D perhaps matches TRBD1 (6 bases). The V end lost 5 bases, the J end lost 3 bases, and 11 bases lay between the germline ends. This CDR3 has 13 residues. Germline loops: CDR1 SGDLS, CDR2 YYNGEE. Here the CDR3 reads CASRPQGDTEAFF. CDR3 DNA: TGTGCCAGCAGGCCACAGGGTGACACTGAAGCTTTCTTT.

The chain employs TRBV4-1 and TRBJ2-3; D is possibly TRBD2 (7 bases). Trimming cost V 3 bases and J 6 bases, with 28 bases left between them. Germline V gene data show CDR1 as MGHRA and CDR2 as YSYEKL. This CDR3 spans 19 amino acids. CDR3 nucleotides: TGCGCCAGCAGCCAGCAAGGAATAGAGGGGGGGCTTGGGTTTGATACGCAGTATTTT. Its translation: CASSQQGIEGGLGFDTQYF.

This clone showed up just once. The chain is built from TRBV27 and TRBJ2-7; 9 bases fit TRBD2. The CDR3 covers 19 residues. V was pared by 3 bases and J by 1 base, with 16 bases of the junction left unmatched. Germline V gene sequence: CDR1 MNHEY, CDR2 SMNVEV (reference sequence). The CDR3 nucleotides are TGTGCCAGCAGTTTTGTAGTCCCGGCGGGGGGGGCCTTTTCCTACGAGCAGTACTTC. Its protein is CASSFVVPAGGAFSYEQYF.

The J gene is TRBJ1-6, the V gene TRBV5-1; D remains unclear. CDR1 is SGHRS, CDR2 YFSETQ, per germline. This CDR3 is built from 15 residues. The germline V and J ends were trimmed by 0 bases and 7 bases, with 11 bases remaining between them. The CDR3 DNA sequence: TGCGCCAGCAGCTTGGATTTAGGAGGGAATTCACCCCTCCACTTT. Encoded protein: CASSLDLGGNSPLHF. Combining the CDR3 with reference TRBV5-1 and TRBJ1-6 gives the whole variable domain KAGVTQTPRYLIKTRGQQVTLSCSPISGHRSVSWYQQTPGQGLQFLFEYFSETQRNKGNFPGRFSGRQFSNSRSEMNVSTLELGDSALYLCASSLDLGGNSPLHFGNGTRLTVT.

The rearrangement joins TRBV5-8 to TRBJ2-1; maybe TRBD2 (7 bases). CDR1 is SGHTS and CDR2 is YDEGEE in the germline V gene. The V gene lost 7 bases and the J gene lost 15 bases, with 14 bases spanning the gap. This CDR3 is 10 amino acids long. The CDR3 DNA reads TGTGCCAGCGGGTCCGGGGGGCCGTTCTTC. This codes for CASGSGGPFF.

The genes are TRBV5-1 and TRBJ2-7; 7 bases are a match to TRBD1. The CDR3 length is 18 residues. After removal of 2 bases from V and 0 bases from J, the junction contained 14 bases not matched to a gene. Per the germline V gene, CDR1 is SGHRS and CDR2 is YFSETQ. The CDR3 here is CASSFERLMGQFSYEQYF. The CDR3, as DNA: TGCGCCAGCAGCTTCGAGCGGTTGATGGGACAGTTCTCCTACGAGCAGTACTTC. The complete variable domain, with remaining parts taken from reference TRBV5-1 and TRBJ2-7, reads KAGVTQTPRYLIKTRGQQVTLSCSPISGHRSVSWYQQTPGQGLQFLFEYFSETQRNKGNFPGRFSGRQFSNSRSEMNVSTLELGDSALYLCASSFERLMGQFSYEQYFGPGTRLTVT.

The V call is TRBV6-5, the J call TRBJ2-3; D possibly corresponds to TRBD2 (7 bases). Trimming took 8 bases from V and 2 from J, leaving 11 bases between them. Per the germline V gene, CDR1 is MNHEY and CDR2 is SVGAGI. The CDR3 sequence is 13 residues long. CDR3 residues: CASAGAYTDTQYF. CDR3 bases: TGTGCCAGCGCGGGGGCCTACACAGATACGCAGTATTTT.

V and J are TRBV4-2 and TRBJ1-2; 9 bases map to TRBD1. Trimming cost V 4 bases and J 2 bases; bases outside gene matches: 11. The CDR3 extends over 17 amino acids. Per germline, CDR1 LGHNA and CDR2 YNFKEQ. CDR3 sequence: CASSRPERDRVNYGYTF. CDR3 nucleotide sequence: TGTGCCAGCAGCCGGCCCGAACGGGACAGGGTAAACTATGGCTACACCTTC.

The chain links TRBV9 to TRBJ1-5, with D unclear. Trimming took off 0 bases at V and 3 bases at J, with 10 bases between the two ends. The length of the CDR3 is 15 residues. The germline V gene has CDR1 SGDLS and CDR2 YYNGEE. The CDR3 spells CASSVDGRLNQPQHF. DNA of the CDR3: TGTGCCAGCAGCGTAGATGGCAGACTCAATCAGCCCCAGCATTTT.

V gene TRBV10-3 combines with J gene TRBJ2-4, with 9 nucleotides matching TRBD1. The CDR3 sequence is 18 residues long. The J segment lost 0 bases and the V segment lost 0 bases, leaving 6 bases of the junction unmatched. Germline loops: CDR1 ENHRY, CDR2 SYGVKD. CDR3 sequence reads: CAISESGPGQGAKNIQYF. CDR3 sequence (DNA): TGTGCCATCAGTGAGTCGGGCCCGGGACAGGGAGCCAAAAACATTCAGTACTTC.

This chain links TRBV5-8 with TRBJ1-2, with unresolved D. Germline V lookup: CDR1 SGHTS, CDR2 YDEGEE. CDR3 length: 15 residues. Trimming cost V 0 bases and J 2 bases, with 11 bases left between them. The CDR3: CASSLARTGNYGYTF. CDR3 DNA sequence: TGTGCCAGCAGCTTGGCCCGGACTGGGAACTATGGCTACACCTTC.

The V and J genes are TRBV19 and TRBJ2-5; 7 bases map to TRBD1. CDR1 is LNHDA, CDR2 SQIVND, per germline (reference sequence). The CDR3 extends over 14 amino acids. Trimming cost V 3 bases and J 7 bases; bases outside gene matches: 8. The DNA of the CDR3 is TGTGCCAGTAGTATGGGACAGCGCGTCGGGACCCAGTACTTC. As protein: CASSMGQRVGTQYF.

The rearrangement uses TRBV4-3 and TRBJ2-7, with 11 bases identical to TRBD2. The germline V gene encodes CDR1 LGHNA and CDR2 YSLEER. CDR3 size: 17 residues. V was pared by 1 base and J by 2 bases, with 7 bases of the junction left unmatched. CDR3 sequence: CASSQGASGGLTYEQYF. CDR3 in DNA: TGCGCCAGCAGCCAAGGGGCTAGCGGGGGGCTAACCTACGAGCAGTACTTC.

This chain uses TRBV4-1 with TRBJ1-1; perhaps TRBD1 as D (6 bases). The CDR3 runs to 16 residues. V was pared by 4 bases and J by 1 base, with 16 bases between. Germline CDR1 reads MGHRA; CDR2 reads YSYEKL. CDR3 sequence (DNA): TGCGCCAGCAGCCTACAGGGTCCGGCGGCGAACACTGAAGCTTTCTTT. Translated: CASSLQGPAANTEAFF.

CDR3 in DNA: TGTGCCAGCAGTGAAGACGAACTTAGTTACTATGGCTACACCTTC. It yields the protein CASSEDELSYYGYTF. This chain links TRBV2 with TRBJ1-2; D not resolved. Trimming shortened V by 1 base and J by 3 bases, and 12 bases separated the two germline ends. The CDR3 runs to 15 residues. Germline assignment: CDR1 SNHLY and CDR2 FYNNEI.

This chain uses TRBV4-1 with TRBJ1-1, with 10 bases aligning to TRBD1. Germline values: CDR1 MGHRA, CDR2 YSYEKL. The V and J ends lost 0 bases and 4 bases, in that order; junction bases with no gene match: 17. This CDR3 spans 20 amino acids. The DNA for the CDR3 is TGCGCCAGCAGCCAAGATTGGACAGGGGGAGTCGTGGAACCGAGCACTGAAGCTTTCTTT. This codes for CASSQDWTGGVVEPSTEAFF.

The rearrangement joins TRBV2 to TRBJ1-5, with 11 bases fitting TRBD1. Trimming cost V 5 bases and J 5 bases; bases outside gene matches: 2. The CDR3 runs to 14 residues. CDR1 is SNHLY, CDR2 FYNNEI, per germline. The CDR3: CASSWTGGDQPQHF. The DNA of the CDR3 is TGTGCCAGCAGTTGGACAGGGGGCGATCAGCCCCAGCATTTT.

The V gene is TRBV10-2, the J gene TRBJ2-7, with 11 bases matching TRBD1. The germline V gene encodes CDR1 WSHSY and CDR2 SAAADI. V dropped 10 bases and J dropped 3; count of bases not matched to a gene: 8. This CDR3 is built from 14 residues. CDR3 DNA sequence: TGCGCCACCCTGAACGGGACAGGGGGCTACGAGCAGTACTTC. Translation: CATLNGTGGYEQYF.

V usage is TRBV13 and J usage is TRBJ2-3, with D possibly matching TRBD1 (6 bases). Trimming stripped 7 bases from V and 4 bases from J, with 21 bases between. The CDR3 has 16 residues. Germline CDR1 reads PRHDT; CDR2 reads FYEKMQ (reference sequence). The CDR3 spells CASNSVQGHGADTQYF. DNA of the CDR3: TGTGCCAGCAACTCGGTACAGGGTCATGGGGCAGATACGCAGTATTTT.

A remark on this clone: Other DNA sequences in the same sample also yield this CDR3. The chain joins TRBV7-8 to TRBJ1-5, with 10 bases matching TRBD1. The CDR3 is made up of 15 amino acids. The germline V gene encodes CDR1 SGHVS and CDR2 FQNEAQ. Trimming removed 1 base from V and 5 bases from J; junction bases left unmatched: 2. CDR3 DNA: TGTGCCAGCAGCTTAGATGGGACAGGGGATCAGCCCCAGCATTTT. Translation: CASSLDGTGDQPQHF.